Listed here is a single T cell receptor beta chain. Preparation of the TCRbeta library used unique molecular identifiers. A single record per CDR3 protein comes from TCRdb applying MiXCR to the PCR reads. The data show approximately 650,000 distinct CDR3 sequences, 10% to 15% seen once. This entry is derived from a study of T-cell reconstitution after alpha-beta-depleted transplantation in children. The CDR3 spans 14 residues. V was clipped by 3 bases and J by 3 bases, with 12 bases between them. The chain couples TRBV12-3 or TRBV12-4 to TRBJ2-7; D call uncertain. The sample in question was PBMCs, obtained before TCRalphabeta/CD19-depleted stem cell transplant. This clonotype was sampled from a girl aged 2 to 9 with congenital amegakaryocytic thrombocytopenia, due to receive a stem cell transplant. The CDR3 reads CASSFMGSSYEQYF. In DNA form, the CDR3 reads TGTGCCAGCAGTTTTATGGGGTCGAGCTACGAGCAGTACTTC.